This is a list of T cell receptor beta chains from one sample in a study of cytomegalovirus exposure and HLA in healthy donors. TCRdb's copy holds only in-frame clones and misses some; the assay was immunoSEQ multiplex PCR. The table includes over 150,000 clones, around 77% detected once. Sample: PBMCs. The origin of the receptors is a woman aged 45 to 65 in good health and CMV-seropositive. Both conserved end residues are part of each CDR3. Each record gives: J gene, clone size, V gene, D gene, CDR3 DNA, CDR3 protein. D genes are given only for firm matches. Where a row states a size, it is once, few, many or the class of an expanded clone; other rows omit it.

j_call: TRBJ2-5; clone_size: -; v_call: TRBV5-1; d_call: TRBD2; cdr3_nt: TGCGCCAGCAGCCTCGGGACTAGCGGCTTTCGAGAGACCCAGTACTTC; cdr3_aa: CASSLGTSGFRETQYF
j_call: TRBJ1-2; clone_size: -; v_call: TRBV19; d_call: TRBD1; cdr3_nt: TGTGCCAGTAGTATTGGGACAGGGCTTGGCTACACCTTC; cdr3_aa: CASSIGTGLGYTF
j_call: TRBJ2-3; clone_size: once; v_call: TRBV28; d_call: -; cdr3_nt: TGTGCCAGCACCCCCCTGACTAGAGTGTTCCAAGATACGCAGTATTTT; cdr3_aa: CASTPLTRVFQDTQYF
j_call: TRBJ2-3; clone_size: -; v_call: TRBV5-1; d_call: TRBD2; cdr3_nt: TGCGCCAGCATCATGGGGGACTACACAGATACGCAGTATTTT; cdr3_aa: CASIMGDYTDTQYF
j_call: TRBJ1-1; clone_size: -; v_call: TRBV7-2; d_call: -; cdr3_nt: TGTGCCAGCAGCCCAACACCCCGAGAGGCTGAAGCTTTCTTT; cdr3_aa: CASSPTPREAEAFF
j_call: TRBJ2-5; clone_size: -; v_call: TRBV9; d_call: TRBD2; cdr3_nt: TGTGCCAGCCGACCAGCGGGAGGAGAGACCCAGTACTTC; cdr3_aa: CASRPAGGETQYF
j_call: TRBJ2-7; clone_size: -; v_call: TRBV2; d_call: TRBD1; cdr3_nt: TGTGCCAGCAGTGAGCAGGGACAGGGTTACGAGCAGTACTTC; cdr3_aa: CASSEQGQGYEQYF
j_call: TRBJ2-7; clone_size: -; v_call: TRBV28; d_call: TRBD1; cdr3_nt: TGTGCCAGCAGTTCATTATCCCGGGACAGGGGACGGGACGAGCAGTACTTC; cdr3_aa: CASSSLSRDRGRDEQYF
j_call: TRBJ2-3; clone_size: once; v_call: TRBV7-2; d_call: TRBD2; cdr3_nt: TGTGCCAGCAGCTTTACTAGCGGGAGGGGAGTGGGCACAGATACGCAGTATTTT; cdr3_aa: CASSFTSGRGVGTDTQYF
j_call: TRBJ2-7; clone_size: few; v_call: TRBV9; d_call: TRBD2; cdr3_nt: TGTGCCAGCAGCGTAGAAGGGAAGACTAGCGGGAGTGAGTACGAGCAGTACTTC; cdr3_aa: CASSVEGKTSGSEYEQYF
j_call: TRBJ2-5; clone_size: -; v_call: TRBV11-1; d_call: TRBD1; cdr3_nt: TGTGCCAGCAGCCCAGCGGACAGGGGACGAGAGACCCAGTACTTC; cdr3_aa: CASSPADRGRETQYF
j_call: TRBJ1-1; clone_size: -; v_call: TRBV7-2; d_call: -; cdr3_nt: TGTGCCAGCAGCTTTTTTTTCAGGGCTGAAGCTTTCTTT; cdr3_aa: CASSFFFRAEAFF
j_call: TRBJ2-7; clone_size: -; v_call: TRBV27; d_call: TRBD1; cdr3_nt: TGTGCCAGCAGTCCCCACCATTACGGACAGGTTACCTACGAGCAGTACTTC; cdr3_aa: CASSPHHYGQVTYEQYF
j_call: TRBJ2-3; clone_size: -; v_call: TRBV14; d_call: TRBD1; cdr3_nt: TGTGCCAGCAGCCAAGCCGGGACAGGGGAATTAAGGCAGTATTTT; cdr3_aa: CASSQAGTGELRQYF
j_call: TRBJ2-4; clone_size: -; v_call: TRBV18; d_call: -; cdr3_nt: TGTGCCAGCTCCCTGACGGGGGTTGGGAACATTCAGTACTTC; cdr3_aa: CASSLTGVGNIQYF
j_call: TRBJ2-5; clone_size: -; v_call: TRBV5-4; d_call: TRBD1; cdr3_nt: TGTGCCAGCAGCAGACAGGGGGCAGGTCGAGAGACCCAGTACTTC; cdr3_aa: CASSRQGAGRETQYF